This TCR beta chain was sequenced for a study of blood T cell repertoires in COVID-19. Study summary: The United States, Italy and Spain were the sources of the acute and convalescent COVID-19 samples.

The CDR3 length is 13 residues. Per germline, CDR1 LGHDT and CDR2 YNNKEL (reference sequence). V dropped 3 bases and J dropped 8; count of bases not matched to a gene: 4. In the original analysis: It was from reference gene primer amplification that nucleated cell counts were estimated. The protocol was immunoSEQ multiplex PCR, while the TCRdb copy is restricted to in-frame clones and leaves out a portion. The V and J calls and clone size come from that table; D and trimming were worked out from the DNA. Among roughly 40,000 clones listed, roughly 84% were seen once. The chain uses TRBV3-1 (or the pseudogene TRBV3-2) and TRBJ1-2; 9 bases agree with TRBD1. The sequenced material came from peripheral blood. The TCR was taken from an elderly woman with acute or convalescent COVID-19. In DNA, the CDR3 is TGTGCCAGCAGCCACAGGACAGGGGAAGGCTACACCTTC. Translation: CASSHRTGEGYTF.